The entry below describes one T cell receptor beta chain. Its target antigen remains unknown. Base-call qualities are not available, and no considerably larger clone is one nucleotide away. Participants in the prospective study were aged about 18 to 95 years, lived in 24 United States geographic areas, and enrolled through a virtual design. Cohort assignment in the prospective study relied on participant-reported clinical history from a screening survey and a study questionnaire. For ImmuneRACE Cohort 3, a participant was defined as recovered based on two consecutive negative NP/OP PCR tests, clearance by a healthcare professional, or resolution of symptoms. Mobile phlebotomists in the prospective study collected whole blood, serum and a nasopharyngeal or oropharyngeal swab from every participant. Additional blood draws and questionnaires over an approximately 2-month period could optionally be provided by prospective study participants. Blood samples from the prospective study were shipped frozen or at room temperature prior to DNA extraction.

The data originate from a study of blood T cell repertoires in COVID-19 (dated by TCRdb to about 2020). Regarding the research as a whole: Samples from collaborators originated in the United States, Italy and Spain and spanned both the acute and convalescent phases of COVID-19. The prospective study material was composed of cDNA or gDNA derived from T cells, B-cell-depleted T cells, or PBMCs. Deeply sampled blood TCRbeta repertoires from subjects exposed to, actively infected with, or recovered from COVID-19 were included in the dataset. The repertoires were released in a freely available public database meant as a resource for research on the immune response to SARS-CoV-2. The samples were drawn from the first 160 participants of the ongoing ImmuneRACE study and from more than 1,000 subjects provided by 6 global collaborators. The sample metadata nearly always contained a de-identified subject ID, COVID-19 status, age in years and sex. Where available, HLA class I and class II types were taken from metadata supplied by the sample provider and were not determined by assay-based typing. Summary of the overall study and its limitations: How much clinical and demographic metadata was included differed by source and by participant, and the metadata was provided uncurated.

TCRbeta CDR3 regions were amplified from genomic DNA by means of the immunoSEQ Assay, a bias-controlled multiplex PCR. The source study handled its data this way. Nucleated cell counts per sample were estimated from amplification of reference gene primers within the assay. To quantify the absolute abundance of each unique TCRbeta CDR3 rearrangement, sequence reads were collapsed and filtered. Productive Simpson clonality was computed per sample as the square root of Simpson's diversity index over productive rearrangements. TCRdb stores this immuneACCESS table with in-frame sequences only. Part of the clones is absent; in the studies checked, under half of the shortfall reflects unresolved V genes, and no reason is known for the rest. V, J and clone size are those of that table, while D and trimming were read from the DNA. The sample table lists about 350,000 clones, approximately 84% of them with a count of one. Together, the top ten hold approximately 1% of the sample.

The germline V gene (reference sequence) provides CDR1 LNHDA and CDR2 SQIVND. The CDR3 has 15 amino acids, counting the end cysteine and phenylalanine. Just the 45-base CDR3 DNA is kept, in frame starting at base 1. The V and J ends are trimmed by 3 bases and 1 base, leaving 10 bases between them. This clonotype was sampled from a woman between 25 and 40 years old who had recovered from COVID-19. The sequenced material came from PBMCs or T cells enriched from blood (not recorded which). This chain joins TRBV19 to TRBJ1-5; a weak D assignment points to TRBD1 (5 bases agree). The DNA is TGTGCCAGTAGTATGGGGCAGAGGAGCAATCAGCCCCAGCATTTT. Its protein reads: CASSMGQRSNQPQHF.